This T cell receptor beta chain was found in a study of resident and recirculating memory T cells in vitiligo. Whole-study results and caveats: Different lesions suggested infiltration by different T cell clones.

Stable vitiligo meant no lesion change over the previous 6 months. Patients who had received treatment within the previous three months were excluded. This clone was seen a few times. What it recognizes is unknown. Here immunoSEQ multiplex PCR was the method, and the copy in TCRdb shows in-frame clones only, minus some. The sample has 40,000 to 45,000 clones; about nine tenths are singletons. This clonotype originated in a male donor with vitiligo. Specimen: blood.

The CDR3 spells CASSKDKIYGYTF. For the CDR3, the DNA is TGTGCCAGTAGCAAGGACAAGATTTATGGCTACACCTTC. V usage is TRBV19 and J usage is TRBJ1-2, with D possibly TRBD1 on 5 matching bases. Trimming removed 6 bases at V and 5 bases at J, with 13 bases between. The length of the CDR3 is 13 residues. Germline V lookup: CDR1 LNHDA, CDR2 SQIVND (reference sequence).